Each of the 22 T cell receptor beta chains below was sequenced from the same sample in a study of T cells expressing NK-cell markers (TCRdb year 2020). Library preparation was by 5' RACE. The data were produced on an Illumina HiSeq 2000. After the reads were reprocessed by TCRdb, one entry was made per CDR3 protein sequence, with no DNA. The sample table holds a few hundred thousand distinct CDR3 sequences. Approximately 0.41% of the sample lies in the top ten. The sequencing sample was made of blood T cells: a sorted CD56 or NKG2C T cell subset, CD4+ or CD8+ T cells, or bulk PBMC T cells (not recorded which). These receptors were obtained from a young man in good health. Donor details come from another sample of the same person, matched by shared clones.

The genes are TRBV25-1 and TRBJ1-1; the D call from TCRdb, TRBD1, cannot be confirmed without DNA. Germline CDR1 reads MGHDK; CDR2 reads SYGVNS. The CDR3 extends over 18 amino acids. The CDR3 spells CASSRGSDRMDVNTEAFF.

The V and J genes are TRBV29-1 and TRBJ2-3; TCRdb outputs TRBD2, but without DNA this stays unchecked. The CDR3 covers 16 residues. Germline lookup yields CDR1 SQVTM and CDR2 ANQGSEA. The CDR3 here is CSVEDGGLAVTDTQYF.

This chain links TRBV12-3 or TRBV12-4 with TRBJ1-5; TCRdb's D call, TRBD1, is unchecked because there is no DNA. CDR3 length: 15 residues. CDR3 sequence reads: CASTPSGTGYQPQHF.

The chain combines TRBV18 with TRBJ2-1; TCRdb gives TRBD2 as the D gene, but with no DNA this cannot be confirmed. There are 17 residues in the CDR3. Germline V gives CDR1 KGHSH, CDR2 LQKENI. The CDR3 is CASSPPDVAGLPNEQFF.

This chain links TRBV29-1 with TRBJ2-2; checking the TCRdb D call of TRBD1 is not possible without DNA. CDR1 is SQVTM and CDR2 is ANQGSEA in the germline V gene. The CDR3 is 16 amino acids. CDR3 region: CSAKAGGPLNTGELFF.

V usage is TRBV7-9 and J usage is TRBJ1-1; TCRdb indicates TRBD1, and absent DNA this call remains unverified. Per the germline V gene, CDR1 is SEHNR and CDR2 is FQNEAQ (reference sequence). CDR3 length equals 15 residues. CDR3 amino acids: CASSASDRPNTEAFF.

CDR3 protein: CASNLYRDFGTGELFF. The V and J genes are TRBV6-2 or TRBV6-3 and TRBJ2-2; without DNA, the TCRdb call of TRBD1 cannot be checked. Germline CDR1 and CDR2: MNHEY and SVGEGT. There are 16 residues in the CDR3.

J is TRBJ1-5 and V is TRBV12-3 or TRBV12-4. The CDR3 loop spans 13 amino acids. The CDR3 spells CASTLFRGQPQHF.

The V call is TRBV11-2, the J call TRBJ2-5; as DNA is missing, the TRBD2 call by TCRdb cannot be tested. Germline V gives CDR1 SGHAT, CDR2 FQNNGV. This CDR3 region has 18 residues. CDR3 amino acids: CASSPEGLAGGVWETQYF.

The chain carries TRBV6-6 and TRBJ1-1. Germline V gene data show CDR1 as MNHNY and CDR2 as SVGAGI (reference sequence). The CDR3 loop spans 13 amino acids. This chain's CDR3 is CASSLVLRTEAFF.

Here the CDR3 reads CASSSAGLSGSETQYF. V and J are TRBV5-1 and TRBJ2-5; the D call from TCRdb, TRBD1, cannot be confirmed without DNA. This CDR3 comprises 16 residues. The V gene's germline CDR1 is SGHRS and CDR2 YFSETQ.

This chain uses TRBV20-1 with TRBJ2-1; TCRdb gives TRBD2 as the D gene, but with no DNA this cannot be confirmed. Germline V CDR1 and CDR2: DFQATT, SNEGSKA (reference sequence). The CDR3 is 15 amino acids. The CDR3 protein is CSAPRGTSGNNEQFF.

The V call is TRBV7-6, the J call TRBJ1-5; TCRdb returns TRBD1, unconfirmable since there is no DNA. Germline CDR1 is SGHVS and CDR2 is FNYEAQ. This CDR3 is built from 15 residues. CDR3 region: CASSLEQGFNQPQHF.

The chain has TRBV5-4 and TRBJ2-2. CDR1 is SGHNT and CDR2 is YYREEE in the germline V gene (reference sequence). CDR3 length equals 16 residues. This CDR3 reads CASSLVRDRGTGELFF.

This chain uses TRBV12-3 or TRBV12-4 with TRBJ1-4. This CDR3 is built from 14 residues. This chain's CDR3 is CASRNRDGNEKLFF.

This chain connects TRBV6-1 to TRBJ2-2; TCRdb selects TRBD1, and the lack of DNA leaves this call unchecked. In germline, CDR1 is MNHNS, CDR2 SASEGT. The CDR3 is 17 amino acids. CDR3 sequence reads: CASSAVGVTENTGELFF.

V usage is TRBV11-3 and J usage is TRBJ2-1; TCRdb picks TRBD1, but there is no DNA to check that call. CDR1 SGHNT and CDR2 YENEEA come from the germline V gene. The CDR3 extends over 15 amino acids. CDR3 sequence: CASSTPREFGRQQFF.

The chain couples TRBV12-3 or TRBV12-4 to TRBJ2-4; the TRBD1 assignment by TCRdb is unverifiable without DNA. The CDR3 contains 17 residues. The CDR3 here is CASSFRLGGTGSGIQYF.

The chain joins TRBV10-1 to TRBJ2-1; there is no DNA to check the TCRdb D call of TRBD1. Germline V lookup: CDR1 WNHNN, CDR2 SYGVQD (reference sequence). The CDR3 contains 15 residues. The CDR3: CASSGGFNSYNEQFF.

Here the CDR3 reads CASSAGSSPLHF. J is TRBJ1-6 and V is TRBV28. Germline assignment: CDR1 MDHEN and CDR2 SYDVKM. The CDR3 loop spans 12 amino acids.

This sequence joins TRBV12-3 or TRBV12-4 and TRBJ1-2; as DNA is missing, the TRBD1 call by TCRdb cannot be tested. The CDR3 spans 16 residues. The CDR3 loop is CASSRRAEPDHYGYTF.

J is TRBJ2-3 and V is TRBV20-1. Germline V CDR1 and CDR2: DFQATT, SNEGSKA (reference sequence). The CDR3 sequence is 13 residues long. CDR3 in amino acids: CSAYSGLTDTQYF.